Presented here are 14 T cell receptor beta chains from one specimen sequenced in a study of T cell repertoires in cytomegalovirus infection. A single record per CDR3 protein comes from TCRdb applying MiXCR to the reads. This sample has approximately 750,000 distinct CDR3 sequences, with approximately 34% found just once. Input material: PBMCs. Every receptor here comes from a human donor in good health (CMV status not recorded). Some clones in this sample may be carry-over from other donors' samples.

The chain has TRBV18 and TRBJ1-1; D not resolved. CDR3 length equals 15 residues. Trimming took off 5 bases at V and 1 base at J, with 14 bases between the two ends. Germline assignment: CDR1 KGHSH and CDR2 LQKENI. DNA for the CDR3: TGTGCCAGCTCAAGCGATGGACGGGAGAACACTGAAGCTTTCTTT. It codes for CASSSDGRENTEAFF. Full variable domain (missing parts from reference TRBV18 and TRBJ1-1): NAGVMQNPRHLVRRRGQEARLRCSPMKGHSHVYWYRQLPEEGLKFMVYLQKENIIDESGMPKERFSAEFPKEGPSILRIQQVVRGDSAAYFCASSSDGRENTEAFFGQGTRLTVV.

The sample holds many counts of this clonotype. The chain has TRBV7-6 and TRBJ2-4; TRBD1 agrees at 10 bases. This CDR3 is built from 13 residues. Trimming cost V 3 bases and J 9 bases; bases outside gene matches: 2. CDR1 is SGHVS and CDR2 is FNYEAQ in the germline V gene. CDR3 nucleotides: TGTGCCAGCAGCTTCCGGACAGGGGGCATTCAGTACTTC. Amino acid sequence: CASSFRTGGIQYF. Full variable domain (remainder filled in from reference TRBV7-6 and TRBJ2-4): GAGVSQSPRYKVTKRGQDVALRCDPISGHVSLYWYRQALGQGPEFLTYFNYEAQQDKSGLPNDRFSAERPEGSISTLTIQRTEQRDSAMYRCASSFRTGGIQYFGAGTRLSVL.

This clonotype was picked up a small number of times. V and J are TRBV6-6 and TRBJ1-2, with a tentative D call TRBD1 (6 bases). CDR1 is MNHNY and CDR2 is SVGAGI in the germline V gene (reference sequence). Trimming removed 5 bases at V and 7 bases at J, with 17 bases between. The CDR3 sequence is 14 residues long. This CDR3 reads CASSDFTGALGYTF. The CDR3 DNA reads as TGTGCCAGCAGTGATTTTACGGGGGCGCTTGGCTACACCTTC.

This clonotype was observed a few times. The chain uses TRBV6-1 and TRBJ1-1; D remains ambiguous. Germline values: CDR1 MNHNS, CDR2 SASEGT. The CDR3 length is 14 residues. The ends were cut back, 5 bases at V and 2 bases at J, with 12 bases in the middle. CDR3 sequence reads: CASSFGLDNTEAFF. In DNA, the CDR3 is TGTGCCAGCAGTTTTGGATTAGACAACACTGAAGCTTTCTTT.

The chain couples TRBV6-1 to TRBJ2-5; D is unresolved. V was trimmed by 5 bases and J by 1 base, leaving 14 bases between them. The CDR3 covers 15 residues. The germline CDR1 and CDR2 sequences are MNHNS and SASEGT. The CDR3 loop reads CASSRYGGTQETQYF. CDR3 bases: TGTGCCAGCAGTCGGTACGGCGGCACCCAAGAGACCCAGTACTTC.

This clonotype showed up just a few times. The chain combines TRBV7-8 with TRBJ2-1, with D unresolved. The CDR3 has 12 residues. V shed 2 bases and J shed 8 bases, with 7 bases lying between them. Germline CDR1 is SGHVS and CDR2 is FQNEAQ. The CDR3 is CASSLLPDEQFF. Here the CDR3 DNA reads TGTGCCAGCAGCTTACTCCCGGATGAGCAGTTCTTC. Combining the CDR3 with reference TRBV7-8 and TRBJ2-1 gives the whole variable domain GAGVSQSPRYKVAKRGQDVALRCDPISGHVSLFWYQQALGQGPEFLTYFQNEAQLDKSGLPSDRFFAERPEGSVSTLKIQRTQQEDSAVYLCASSLLPDEQFFGPGTRLTVL.

The CDR3 reads CASSPQGLDGQPQHF. The CDR3 DNA is TGTGCCAGCAGTCCCCAGGGGTTGGACGGTCAGCCCCAGCATTTT. The rearrangement links TRBV28 to TRBJ1-5; weak D call: TRBD1 (6 bases). The V end lost 5 bases, the J end lost 6 bases, and 17 bases lay between the germline ends. The germline V gene encodes CDR1 MDHEN and CDR2 SYDVKM. The CDR3 consists of 15 residues.

Ten or more counts support this clonotype. V usage is TRBV7-6 and J usage is TRBJ2-1, with a tentative D call TRBD2 (5 bases). The germline V gene encodes CDR1 SGHVS and CDR2 FNYEAQ. The CDR3 sequence is 14 residues long. V lost 1 base, J lost 6 bases, and 10 bases lay in between. The CDR3 sequence: CASSLVGSRNEQFF. The DNA of the CDR3 is TGTGCCAGCAGCTTAGTTGGGAGCCGCAATGAGCAGTTCTTC.

This rearrangement joins TRBV2 to TRBJ2-1; weak D call: TRBD2 (5 bases). CDR3 length: 16 residues. Germline CDR1 reads SNHLY; CDR2 reads FYNNEI. The V end lost 1 base, the J end lost 3 bases, and 13 bases lay between the germline ends. The CDR3 here is CASSEVVASFYNEQFF. The CDR3 DNA is TGTGCCAGCAGTGAAGTGGTAGCGAGCTTCTACAATGAGCAGTTCTTC.

This clonotype has just a few counts. The rearrangement links TRBV2 to TRBJ2-3; 12 bases match TRBD2. In germline, CDR1 is SNHLY, CDR2 FYNNEI. There are 17 residues in the CDR3. V lost 8 bases, J lost 2 bases, and 11 bases stayed unmatched. CDR3 sequence reads: CASFYPLAGGITDTQYF. For the CDR3, the DNA is TGTGCCAGCTTCTACCCCCTAGCGGGAGGGATCACAGATACGCAGTATTTT.

This clonotype has at least ten counts. J is TRBJ2-3 and V is TRBV12-3 or TRBV12-4, with D perhaps matching TRBD2 (5 bases). The CDR3 spans 15 residues. V was trimmed by 3 bases and J by 0 bases, leaving 10 bases between them. The CDR3 spells CASSLRDRSTDTQYF. CDR3 DNA: TGTGCCAGCAGTTTGAGGGATCGGAGCACAGATACGCAGTATTTT.

This chain connects TRBV11-2 to TRBJ1-3; D unresolved. CDR1 is SGHAT and CDR2 is FQNNGV in the germline V gene. This CDR3 spans 13 amino acids. V lost 1 base to trimming and J lost 8 bases, with 9 bases between them. The CDR3 DNA reads TGTGCCAGCAGCTTAGTTCTGGAGGACACCATATATTTT. Amino acids: CASSLVLEDTIYF.

This clonotype has more than one count but fewer than ten. J is TRBJ1-1 and V is TRBV29-1; 8 bases match TRBD1. V dropped 2 bases and J dropped 4; count of bases not matched to a gene: 12. The length of the CDR3 is 16 residues. Germline V gene data show CDR1 as SQVTM and CDR2 as ANQGSEA. For the CDR3, the DNA is TGCAGCGTTGAACGGGGTCGTCTGACAGGGGTCACTGAAGCTTTCTTT. Its translation: CSVERGRLTGVTEAFF.

The chain uses TRBV12-3 or TRBV12-4 and TRBJ2-1; 12 bases align to TRBD2. V dropped 6 bases and J dropped 0; count of bases not matched to a gene: 9. This CDR3 has 18 amino acids. DNA of the CDR3: TGTGCCAGCAGGCCGGGACTAGCGGGTTCTCACTCCTACAATGAGCAGTTCTTC. Translating gives CASRPGLAGSHSYNEQFF.